The rows below give T cell receptor beta chains drawn from one sample of a study of cytomegalovirus exposure and HLA in healthy donors. The protocol was immunoSEQ multiplex PCR, while the TCRdb copy is restricted to in-frame clones and leaves out a portion. Of about 150,000 clones listed, roughly 85% are singletons. Specimen: PBMCs. Receptor source: a male donor in good health and CMV-seronegative. Both conserved end residues are part of each CDR3. A D gene is named only where the DNA matches it firmly. Some rows mark clone size as missing; the rest say once, few, many or name a class of expanded clone.

cdr3_aa: CASSLEGREKLFF; cdr3_nt: TGTGCCAGTAGTTTAGAGGGGCGAGAAAAACTGTTTTTT; v_call: TRBV19; d_call: .; j_call: TRBJ1-4; clone_size: .
cdr3_aa: CATRGLTTGELFF; cdr3_nt: TGCGCCACGCGGGGACTCACGACCGGGGAGCTGTTTTTT; v_call: TRBV5-1; d_call: .; j_call: TRBJ2-2; clone_size: .
cdr3_aa: CASSPTIHRGGEKLFF; cdr3_nt: TGTGCCAGCTCACCAACGATCCACAGGGGTGGTGAAAAACTGTTTTTT; v_call: TRBV18; d_call: TRBD1; j_call: TRBJ1-4; clone_size: .
cdr3_aa: CAGERAGGSNEQFF; cdr3_nt: TGTGCTGGAGAGAGAGCGGGGGGGAGCAATGAGCAGTTCTTC; v_call: TRBV6-1; d_call: TRBD2; j_call: TRBJ2-1; clone_size: few
cdr3_aa: CAWKDRDTEAFF; cdr3_nt: TGTGCCTGGAAAGACAGGGACACTGAAGCTTTCTTT; v_call: TRBV30; d_call: TRBD1; j_call: TRBJ1-1; clone_size: .
cdr3_aa: CASSDEAGKGSPLHF; cdr3_nt: TGTGCCAGCAGTGACGAGGCAGGGAAGGGCTCACCCCTCCACTTT; v_call: TRBV6-4; d_call: .; j_call: TRBJ1-6; clone_size: .
cdr3_aa: CASSLDWTVPLEQYF; cdr3_nt: TGTGCCAGCAGTTTAGACTGGACAGTGCCCCTCGAGCAGTACTTC; v_call: TRBV6-1; d_call: .; j_call: TRBJ2-7; clone_size: .
cdr3_aa: CASSVGRGSYEQYF; cdr3_nt: TGTGCCAGCAGTGTTGGTAGGGGCTCCTACGAGCAGTACTTC; v_call: TRBV2; d_call: .; j_call: TRBJ2-7; clone_size: .
cdr3_aa: CASSYQSGTLYEQYF; cdr3_nt: TGTGCCAGCAGCTACCAATCCGGGACACTGTACGAGCAGTACTTC; v_call: TRBV7-3; d_call: .; j_call: TRBJ2-7; clone_size: .
cdr3_aa: CASSRMQASVGEQFF; cdr3_nt: TGTGCCAGCAGTCGCATGCAGGCCTCCGTGGGTGAGCAGTTCTTC; v_call: TRBV27; d_call: .; j_call: TRBJ2-1; clone_size: .
cdr3_aa: CASSFGAGSYGYTF; cdr3_nt: TGCGCCAGCAGCTTTGGGGCAGGGTCCTATGGCTACACCTTC; v_call: TRBV5-1; d_call: .; j_call: TRBJ1-2; clone_size: .
cdr3_aa: CASSLHGTGGFTEAFF; cdr3_nt: TGTGCCAGCAGCTTACACGGGACAGGGGGTTTCACTGAAGCTTTCTTT; v_call: TRBV11-2; d_call: TRBD1; j_call: TRBJ1-1; clone_size: .
cdr3_aa: CASSPGRGSYEQYF; cdr3_nt: TGTGCCAGCTCACCCGGCAGGGGCTCCTACGAGCAGTACTTC; v_call: TRBV18; d_call: .; j_call: TRBJ2-7; clone_size: .
cdr3_aa: CASREDSSSYEQYF; cdr3_nt: TGTGCCAGCAGGGAAGACAGTTCCTCCTACGAGCAGTACTTC; v_call: TRBV2; d_call: .; j_call: TRBJ2-7; clone_size: .
cdr3_aa: CASSFTGGSDTQYF; cdr3_nt: TGTGCCAGCAGCTTTACAGGGGGCTCAGATACGCAGTATTTT; v_call: TRBV7-7; d_call: TRBD1; j_call: TRBJ2-3; clone_size: .
cdr3_aa: CASSFGLGQPQHF; cdr3_nt: TGTGCCAGCAGTTTTGGCCTCGGGCAGCCCCAGCATTTT; v_call: TRBV27; d_call: .; j_call: TRBJ1-5; clone_size: .
cdr3_aa: CASGWTGDHEQFF; cdr3_nt: TGTGCCAGTGGCTGGACAGGGGACCATGAGCAGTTCTTC; v_call: TRBV19; d_call: TRBD1; j_call: TRBJ2-1; clone_size: .
cdr3_aa: CATSRGQGYAVF; cdr3_nt: TGTGCCACCAGCAGGGGGCAAGGATACGCAGTTTTT; v_call: TRBV15; d_call: .; j_call: TRBJ2-3; clone_size: .
cdr3_aa: CASGSTNRGPTDTQYF; cdr3_nt: TGTGCTAGTGGTTCGACAAACAGGGGTCCCACAGATACGCAGTATTTT; v_call: TRBV12-5; d_call: TRBD1; j_call: TRBJ2-3; clone_size: .
cdr3_aa: CASSPYRGGQETQYF; cdr3_nt: TGTGCCAGCTCACCGTACCGGGGGGGCCAAGAGACCCAGTACTTC; v_call: TRBV18; d_call: TRBD2; j_call: TRBJ2-5; clone_size: once
cdr3_aa: CASSQDPIAVNEQFF; cdr3_nt: TGCGCCAGCAGCCAAGATCCCATAGCGGTCAATGAGCAGTTCTTC; v_call: TRBV4-3; d_call: .; j_call: TRBJ2-1; clone_size: .
cdr3_aa: CASSLAEVPVGGELFF; cdr3_nt: TGTGCCAGCAGCTTAGCAGAGGTTCCCGTAGGCGGGGAGCTGTTTTTT; v_call: TRBV7-9; d_call: .; j_call: TRBJ2-2; clone_size: .
cdr3_aa: CASSGSGSLYNEQFF; cdr3_nt: TGTGCCAGCAGCGGGAGCGGGAGCCTCTACAATGAGCAGTTCTTC; v_call: TRBV9; d_call: TRBD2; j_call: TRBJ2-1; clone_size: .
cdr3_aa: CASSYVQGGNSPLHF; cdr3_nt: TGTGCCAGCAGTTACGTACAGGGTGGGAATTCACCCCTCCACTTT; v_call: TRBV6-5; d_call: .; j_call: TRBJ1-6; clone_size: .
cdr3_aa: CASSPGQQGEQYF; cdr3_nt: TGTGCCAGCTCCCCAGGGCAGCAGGGGGAGCAGTACTTC; v_call: TRBV18; d_call: .; j_call: TRBJ2-7; clone_size: .
cdr3_aa: CASRGTRGGYTF; cdr3_nt: TGTGCCAGCAGGGGGACACGTGGAGGCTACACCTTC; v_call: TRBV2; d_call: .; j_call: TRBJ1-2; clone_size: .
cdr3_aa: CASSLVPLAIYSYNEQFF; cdr3_nt: TGTGCCAGCAGCTTAGTGCCGCTAGCGATATACTCCTACAATGAGCAGTTCTTC; v_call: TRBV11-2; d_call: .; j_call: TRBJ2-1; clone_size: few
cdr3_aa: CASSLAALQSLTQYF; cdr3_nt: TGTGCCAGCAGCTTAGCGGCCCTACAGTCCCTGACCCAGTACTTC; v_call: TRBV7-8; d_call: .; j_call: TRBJ2-5; clone_size: .
cdr3_aa: CASSLGTTNEKLFF; cdr3_nt: TGTGCCAGCAGCTTAGGGACAACAAATGAAAAACTGTTTTTT; v_call: TRBV7-6; d_call: .; j_call: TRBJ1-4; clone_size: few
cdr3_aa: CASGSPLRGGNTGELFF; cdr3_nt: TGTGCTAGTGGTTCCCCCCTTCGCGGGGGTAACACCGGGGAGCTGTTTTTT; v_call: TRBV12-5; d_call: TRBD2; j_call: TRBJ2-2; clone_size: .
cdr3_aa: CASSLAGGSYEQYF; cdr3_nt: TGTGCCAGTAGTTTGGCAGGGGGGTCCTACGAGCAGTACTTC; v_call: TRBV19; d_call: .; j_call: TRBJ2-7; clone_size: .
cdr3_aa: CSGTRQGASGYTF; cdr3_nt: TGCAGCGGGACCAGACAGGGGGCGTCTGGCTACACCTTC; v_call: TRBV29-1; d_call: TRBD1; j_call: TRBJ1-2; clone_size: .
cdr3_aa: CASSLRDSAGHVEQYF; cdr3_nt: TGTGCCAGCAGCTTACGAGACTCTGCAGGGCACGTCGAGCAGTACTTC; v_call: TRBV7-2; d_call: .; j_call: TRBJ2-7; clone_size: .
cdr3_aa: CASSDLLAGAHEQFF; cdr3_nt: TGTGCCAGCAGTGATTTACTAGCGGGAGCTCATGAGCAGTTCTTC; v_call: TRBV2; d_call: TRBD2; j_call: TRBJ2-1; clone_size: .
cdr3_aa: CASSLEQRSTDTQYF; cdr3_nt: TGCGCCAGCAGCTTGGAACAACGTAGCACAGATACGCAGTATTTT; v_call: TRBV5-1; d_call: .; j_call: TRBJ2-3; clone_size: once
cdr3_aa: CASSHGQDYEQYF; cdr3_nt: TGTGCCAGCAGCCACGGACAGGACTACGAGCAGTACTTC; v_call: TRBV9; d_call: TRBD1; j_call: TRBJ2-7; clone_size: .
cdr3_aa: CASSPLISRVAYGYTF; cdr3_nt: TGTGCCAGCAGCCCACTTATATCCAGGGTTGCCTATGGCTACACCTTC; v_call: TRBV5-5; d_call: .; j_call: TRBJ1-2; clone_size: .
cdr3_aa: CASSHSLISQGGDTEAFF; cdr3_nt: TGTGCCAGCAGCCATTCTCTAATCTCACAGGGTGGGGACACTGAAGCTTTCTTT; v_call: TRBV14; d_call: .; j_call: TRBJ1-1; clone_size: .
cdr3_aa: CASSQTDRQNIQYF; cdr3_nt: TGTGCCAGCAGCCAAACGGACAGACAAAACATTCAGTACTTC; v_call: TRBV14; d_call: .; j_call: TRBJ2-4; clone_size: .
cdr3_aa: CATHPGTGLSSYEQYF; cdr3_nt: TGTGCCACCCACCCCGGGACAGGTTTGAGCTCCTACGAGCAGTACTTC; v_call: TRBV27; d_call: TRBD1; j_call: TRBJ2-7; clone_size: few
cdr3_aa: CASSLGLAGVFPTDTQYF; cdr3_nt: TGTGCCAGCAGCTTAGGACTAGCGGGAGTGTTCCCCACAGATACGCAGTATTTT; v_call: TRBV7-2; d_call: TRBD2; j_call: TRBJ2-3; clone_size: .
cdr3_aa: CASSRTSGQETQYF; cdr3_nt: TGTGCCAGCAGCAGGACTAGCGGCCAAGAGACCCAGTACTTC; v_call: TRBV7-9; d_call: TRBD2; j_call: TRBJ2-5; clone_size: .
cdr3_aa: CASSERGQGHEQYF; cdr3_nt: TGTGCCAGCAGCGAGCGAGGACAGGGTCACGAGCAGTACTTC; v_call: TRBV7-3; d_call: TRBD1; j_call: TRBJ2-7; clone_size: .